The 14 T cell receptor beta chains reported below all come from one sample, sequenced in a study of shared clonotypes between healthy human individuals. TCRdb keeps only in-frame clones here, not all; method: immunoSEQ multiplex PCR. Found here are some 800,000 clones, about 91% of them singletons; the top ten hold approximately 25%. The naive CD8 fraction comprised CD45RO-negative cells positively selected for CCR7 and excluded terminally differentiated effector memory CD45RA+ cells. The sequenced sample was naive CD8+ T cells sorted from blood. The receptors come from a man aged 25 to 40 in good health.

The genes are TRBV19 and TRBJ2-1; TRBD2 agrees at 9 bases. Trimming at V came to 5 bases and at J to 6 bases, leaving 8 bases not matched to a gene. Per germline, CDR1 LNHDA and CDR2 SQIVND (reference sequence). This CDR3 is built from 15 residues. The CDR3 nucleotides are TGTGCCAGTAGTCCCCTAGCGGGATCTCTCAATGAGCAGTTCTTC. This sequence encodes CASSPLAGSLNEQFF.

This clone was found once. The same CDR3 also results from other DNA sequences found in this sample. The DNA for the CDR3 is TGTGCCAGCAGCCCCAGCGGTAATGAGCAGTTCTTC. It is translated as CASSPSGNEQFF. J is TRBJ2-1 and V is TRBV6-5; tentative D call: TRBD2 (5 bases). This CDR3 is 12 amino acids long. CDR1 and CDR2 (germline): MNHEY, SVGAGI. Deletions cut 6 bases from V and 7 bases from J, with 10 bases between.

The V call is TRBV19, the J call TRBJ2-3; 9 bases match TRBD1. The V gene's germline CDR1 is LNHDA and CDR2 SQIVND (reference sequence). After removal of 3 bases from V and 0 bases from J, the junction contained 4 bases not matched to a gene. There are 16 residues in the CDR3. CDR3: CASSILGQGSTDTQYF. The CDR3 nucleotides read TGTGCCAGTAGTATTTTGGGACAGGGCAGCACAGATACGCAGTATTTT.

The genes are TRBV27 and TRBJ2-1; D may match TRBD1 or TRBD2 (5 bases each). This CDR3 is built from 17 residues. Between the trimmed V and J ends, which lost 6 bases and 2 bases, there was a span of 20 bases. CDR1 and CDR2 from the germline V gene are MNHEY and SMNVEV (reference sequence). DNA of the CDR3: TGTGCCAGCAGGTCACTAGGGGCCGGGATTGCCTACAATGAGCAGTTCTTC. It is translated as CASRSLGAGIAYNEQFF.

The chain carries TRBV19 and TRBJ1-2, with D tentatively TRBD1 (5 bases). CDR3 length: 17 residues. V was trimmed by 0 bases and J by 0 bases, leaving 14 bases between them. Looked up from germline, CDR1 is LNHDA and CDR2 is SQIVND (reference sequence). The CDR3 bases are TGTGCCAGTAGTATAGAACGGCAGGGAAAGGCTAACTATGGCTACACCTTC. This gives the protein CASSIERQGKANYGYTF.

The chain is built from TRBV19 and TRBJ2-2; the match to TRBD2 covers 7 bases. The germline CDR1 and CDR2 sequences are LNHDA and SQIVND (reference sequence). The CDR3 loop spans 17 amino acids. V was clipped by 1 base and J by 3 bases; unmatched bases: 8. The DNA for the CDR3 is TGTGCCAGTAGTATAGTCTTTGGTGGGGGGGACACCGGGGAGCTGTTTTTT. Translated: CASSIVFGGGDTGELFF.

The chain recombines TRBV6-1 with TRBJ1-1; TRBD1 agrees at 10 bases. Germline lookup yields CDR1 MNHNS and CDR2 SASEGT. The CDR3 is made up of 14 amino acids. V lost 10 bases to trimming and J lost 0 bases; unmatched junction nucleotides: 5. The CDR3 DNA sequence: TGTGCCACCCGACAGGGGGCAATGAACACTGAAGCTTTCTTT. Translated: CATRQGAMNTEAFF.

The chain is built from TRBV9 and TRBJ2-2, with D tentatively TRBD2 (7 bases). V lost 3 bases to trimming and J lost 2 bases, with 14 bases between them. Per the germline V gene, CDR1 is SGDLS and CDR2 is YYNGEE. This CDR3 has 16 amino acids. Here the CDR3 DNA reads TGTGCCAGCAGCGACGGGGGGCTCCACAACACCGGGGAGCTGTTTTTT. Translating gives CASSDGGLHNTGELFF.

In its sample, this clone was seen a few times. This chain connects TRBV10-3 to TRBJ2-2, with D hard to call. The V and J ends lost 10 bases and 2 bases respectively, with 11 bases between them. CDR3 size: 13 residues. Germline CDR1 and CDR2: ENHRY and SYGVKD. The CDR3 region has the DNA TGTGCCACCCAGCCGGGCAACACCGGGGAGCTGTTTTTT. Protein sequence: CATQPGNTGELFF.

This sequence joins TRBV4-1 and TRBJ2-1, with 14 bases identical to TRBD2. V shed 3 bases, J shed 8 bases, and the junction held 3 bases outside the gene matches. In germline, CDR1 is MGHRA, CDR2 YSYEKL. This CDR3 comprises 15 residues. CDR3 coding DNA: TGCGCCAGCAGCCAGACTAGCGGGAGGGGTTATGAGCAGTTCTTC. Protein product: CASSQTSGRGYEQFF.

The genes are TRBV25-1 and TRBJ2-1, with D tentatively TRBD1 or TRBD2 (5 bases each). The CDR3 is made up of 12 amino acids. Trimming took 4 bases from V and 11 from J, leaving 12 bases between them. Germline V gives CDR1 MGHDK, CDR2 SYGVNS. CDR3: CASSGNRDQQFF. The DNA of the CDR3 is TGTGCCAGCAGTGGAAACCGGGACCAGCAGTTCTTC.

This chain joins TRBV9 and TRBJ2-2; TRBD2 matches 14 bases. CDR1 SGDLS and CDR2 YYNGEE come from the germline V gene. Trimming cost V 3 bases and J 6 bases; bases outside gene matches: 4. The CDR3 has 16 amino acids. The DNA of the CDR3 is TGTGCCAGCAGCGACGGGACTAGCGGGAGTGCCGGGGAGCTGTTTTTT. This translates into CASSDGTSGSAGELFF.

V and J are TRBV7-9 and TRBJ2-3; D may correspond to TRBD1 or TRBD2 (5 bases each). Germline V gives CDR1 SEHNR, CDR2 FQNEAQ (reference sequence). The CDR3 has 15 residues. V was pared by 7 bases and J by 5 bases, with 19 bases between. The CDR3 loop is CASTILQRGGDTQYF. The CDR3 DNA is TGTGCCAGCACCATACTCCAACGGGGCGGAGATACGCAGTATTTT. The entire variable domain, with the rest obtained from reference TRBV7-9 and TRBJ2-3, is as follows: DTGVSQNPRHKITKRGQNVTFRCDPISEHNRLYWYRQTLGQGPEFLTYFQNEAQLEKSRLLSDRFSAERPKGSFSTLEIQRTEQGDSAMYLCASTILQRGGDTQYFGPGTRLTVL.

The genes are TRBV9 and TRBJ2-3, with unresolved D. The germline V gene encodes CDR1 SGDLS and CDR2 YYNGEE. Trimming cost V 3 bases and J 2 bases, with 7 bases left between them. The CDR3 covers 13 residues. Here the CDR3 reads CASSAAVTDTQYF. Here the CDR3 DNA reads TGTGCCAGCAGCGCGGCGGTCACAGATACGCAGTATTTT.